This T cell receptor (beta chain) is drawn from a study of T cell responses to AZD1222 COVID-19 vaccine. Study observations and caveats: Across the whole spike, CD4 TCRs peaked at regions 160-218 and 743-854.

This clone was counted once. Its antigen is not identified. In germline, CDR1 is LNHDA, CDR2 SQIVND (reference sequence). The V and J ends lost 6 bases and 8 bases respectively, with 11 bases between them. The CDR3 has 12 residues. Sequencing was performed with immunoSEQ multiplex PCR; in TCRdb, only in-frame clones are kept and a portion is missing. The profile covers around 95,000 clones, with about nine tenths appearing a single time and about 1.8% taken by the ten largest. The chain has TRBV19 and TRBJ1-5; D is unclear. The clonotype was recovered from an adult in good health. Sequenced material: peripheral blood, taken on day 0 of AZD1222 vaccination. CDR3: CASSPAGKPQHF. The CDR3, as DNA: TGTGCCAGTAGCCCGGCGGGAAAGCCCCAGCATTTT.